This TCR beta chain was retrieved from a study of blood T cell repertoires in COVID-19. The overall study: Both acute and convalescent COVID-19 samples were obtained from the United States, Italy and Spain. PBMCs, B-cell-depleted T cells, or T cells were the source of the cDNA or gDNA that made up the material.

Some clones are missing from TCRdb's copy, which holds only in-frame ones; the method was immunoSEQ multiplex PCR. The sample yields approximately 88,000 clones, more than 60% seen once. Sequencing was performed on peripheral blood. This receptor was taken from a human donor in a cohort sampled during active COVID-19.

This CDR3 is CASSPSGTASTDTF. The CDR3 DNA sequence: TGTGCCAGCTCACCATCGGGGACTGCCTCTACGGACACCTTC. V gene TRBV18 combines with J gene TRBJ1-2; weak D call: TRBD1 (5 bases). CDR1 KGHSH and CDR2 LQKENI come from the germline V gene. V was cut by 2 bases and J by 12 bases, with 19 bases left in between. CDR3 length: 14 amino acids.